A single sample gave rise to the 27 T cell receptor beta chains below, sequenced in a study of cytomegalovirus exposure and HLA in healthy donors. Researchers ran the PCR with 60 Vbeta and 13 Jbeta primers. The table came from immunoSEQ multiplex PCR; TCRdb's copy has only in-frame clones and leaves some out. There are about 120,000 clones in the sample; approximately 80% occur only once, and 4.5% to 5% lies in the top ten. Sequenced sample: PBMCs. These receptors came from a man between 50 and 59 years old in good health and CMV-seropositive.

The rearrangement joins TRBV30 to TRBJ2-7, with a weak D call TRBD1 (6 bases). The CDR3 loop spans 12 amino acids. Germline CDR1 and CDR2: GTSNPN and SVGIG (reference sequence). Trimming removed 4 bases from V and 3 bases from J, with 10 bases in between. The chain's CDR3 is CAWKGVLYEQYF. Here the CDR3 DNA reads TGTGCCTGGAAGGGGGTTCTCTACGAGCAGTACTTC.

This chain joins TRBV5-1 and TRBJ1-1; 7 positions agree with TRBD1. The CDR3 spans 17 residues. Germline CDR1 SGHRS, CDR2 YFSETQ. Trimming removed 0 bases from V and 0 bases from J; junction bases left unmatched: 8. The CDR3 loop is CASSLGRQGIMNTEAFF. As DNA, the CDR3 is TGCGCCAGCAGCTTGGGGAGACAGGGTATCATGAACACTGAAGCTTTCTTT.

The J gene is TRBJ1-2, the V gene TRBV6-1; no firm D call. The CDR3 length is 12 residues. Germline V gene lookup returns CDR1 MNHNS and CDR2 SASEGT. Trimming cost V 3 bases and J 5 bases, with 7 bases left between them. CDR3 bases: TGTGCCAGCAGTGAGGCAGGTTATGGCTACACCTTC. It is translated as CASSEAGYGYTF.

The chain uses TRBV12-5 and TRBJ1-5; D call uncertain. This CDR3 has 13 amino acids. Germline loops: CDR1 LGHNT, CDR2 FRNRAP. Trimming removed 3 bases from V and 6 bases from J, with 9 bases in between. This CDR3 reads CASGLEGSQPQHF. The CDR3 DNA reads TGTGCTAGTGGTTTAGAGGGCTCTCAGCCCCAGCATTTT.

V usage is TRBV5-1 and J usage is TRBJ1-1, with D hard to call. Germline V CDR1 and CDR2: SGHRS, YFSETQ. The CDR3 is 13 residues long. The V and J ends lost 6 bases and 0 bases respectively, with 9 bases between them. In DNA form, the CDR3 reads TGCGCCAGCACTCCCTCAGTGAACACTGAAGCTTTCTTT. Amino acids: CASTPSVNTEAFF.

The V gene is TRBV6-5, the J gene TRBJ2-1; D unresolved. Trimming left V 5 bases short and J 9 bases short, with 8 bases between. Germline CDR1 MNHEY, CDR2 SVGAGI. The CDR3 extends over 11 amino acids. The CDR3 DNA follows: TGTGCCAGCAGTGCATACGGTGAGCAGTTCTTC. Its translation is CASSAYGEQFF.

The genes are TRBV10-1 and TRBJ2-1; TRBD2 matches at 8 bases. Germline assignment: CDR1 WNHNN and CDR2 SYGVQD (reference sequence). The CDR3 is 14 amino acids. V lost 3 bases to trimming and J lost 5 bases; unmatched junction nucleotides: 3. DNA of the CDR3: TGCGCCAGCAGTGACGAACTAGCGGACAATGAGCAGTTCTTC. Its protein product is CASSDELADNEQFF.

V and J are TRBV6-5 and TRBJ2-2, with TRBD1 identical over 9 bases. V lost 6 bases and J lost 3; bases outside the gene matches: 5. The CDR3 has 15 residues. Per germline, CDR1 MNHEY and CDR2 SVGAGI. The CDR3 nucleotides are TGTGCCAGCAGCCCCACAGGGGGCTACACCGGGGAGCTGTTTTTT. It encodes CASSPTGGYTGELFF.

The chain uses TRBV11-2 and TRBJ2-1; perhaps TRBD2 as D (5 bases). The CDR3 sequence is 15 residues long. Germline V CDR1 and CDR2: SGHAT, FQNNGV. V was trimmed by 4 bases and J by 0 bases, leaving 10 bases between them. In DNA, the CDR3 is TGTGCCAGCAGCTCGGGATGGCTCTCCTACAATGAGCAGTTCTTC. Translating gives CASSSGWLSYNEQFF. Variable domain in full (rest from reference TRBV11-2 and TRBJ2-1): EAGVAQSPRYKIIEKRQSVAFWCNPISGHATLYWYQQILGQGPKLLIQFQNNGVVDDSQLPKDRFSAERLKGVDSTLKIQPAKLEDSAVYLCASSSGWLSYNEQFFGPGTRLTVL.

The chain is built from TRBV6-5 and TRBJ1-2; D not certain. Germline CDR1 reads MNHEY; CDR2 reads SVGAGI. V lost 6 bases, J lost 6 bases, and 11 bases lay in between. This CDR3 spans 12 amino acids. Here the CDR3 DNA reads TGTGCCAGCAGCGCCACGGGGAATGGCTACACCTTC. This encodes CASSATGNGYTF.

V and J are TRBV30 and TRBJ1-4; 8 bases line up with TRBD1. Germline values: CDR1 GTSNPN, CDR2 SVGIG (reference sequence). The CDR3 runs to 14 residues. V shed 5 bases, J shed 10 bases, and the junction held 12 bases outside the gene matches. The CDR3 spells CAWERGQGPGKLFF. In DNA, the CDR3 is TGTGCCTGGGAAAGAGGACAGGGTCCAGGAAAACTGTTTTTT.

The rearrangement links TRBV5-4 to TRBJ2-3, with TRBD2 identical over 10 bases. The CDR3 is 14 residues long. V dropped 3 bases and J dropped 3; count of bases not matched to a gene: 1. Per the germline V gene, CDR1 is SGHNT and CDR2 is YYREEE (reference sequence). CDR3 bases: TGTGCCAGCAGCTCAGCGGGGGGGACAGATACGCAGTATTTT. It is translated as CASSSAGGTDTQYF. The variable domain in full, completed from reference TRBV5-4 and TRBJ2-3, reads ETGVTQSPTHLIKTRGQQVTLRCSSQSGHNTVSWYQQALGQGPQFIFQYYREEENGRGNFPPRFSGLQFPNYSSELNVNALELDDSALYLCASSSAGGTDTQYFGPGTRLTVL.

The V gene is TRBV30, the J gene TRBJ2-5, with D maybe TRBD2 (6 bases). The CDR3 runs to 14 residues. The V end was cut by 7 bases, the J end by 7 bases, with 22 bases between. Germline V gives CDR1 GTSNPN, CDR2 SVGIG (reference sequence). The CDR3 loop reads CAYSQTAGSGTQYF. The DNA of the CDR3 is TGTGCCTACTCCCAGACGGCGGGGTCAGGGACCCAGTACTTC.

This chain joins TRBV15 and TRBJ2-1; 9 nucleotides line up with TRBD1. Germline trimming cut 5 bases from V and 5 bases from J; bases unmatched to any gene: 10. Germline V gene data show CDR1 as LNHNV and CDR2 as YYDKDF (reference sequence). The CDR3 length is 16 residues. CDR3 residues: CATSGYRGQGNNEQFF. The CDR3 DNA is TGTGCCACCAGCGGCTACAGGGGACAGGGAAACAATGAGCAGTTCTTC.

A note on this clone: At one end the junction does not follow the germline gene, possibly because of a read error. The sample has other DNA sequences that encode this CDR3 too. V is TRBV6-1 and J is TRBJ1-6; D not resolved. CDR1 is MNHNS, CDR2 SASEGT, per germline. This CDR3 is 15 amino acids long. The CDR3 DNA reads TGTGCCAGCAGATTAACAAATCAGTATAATTCCCCCCTCCACTTT. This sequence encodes CASRLTNQYNSPLHF.

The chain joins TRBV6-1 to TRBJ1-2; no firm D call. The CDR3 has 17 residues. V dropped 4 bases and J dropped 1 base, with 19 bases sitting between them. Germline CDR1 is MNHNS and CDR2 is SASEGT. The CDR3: CASSGAPLPPYNYGYTF. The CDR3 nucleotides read TGTGCCAGCAGTGGAGCTCCGCTTCCCCCCTATAACTATGGCTACACCTTC.

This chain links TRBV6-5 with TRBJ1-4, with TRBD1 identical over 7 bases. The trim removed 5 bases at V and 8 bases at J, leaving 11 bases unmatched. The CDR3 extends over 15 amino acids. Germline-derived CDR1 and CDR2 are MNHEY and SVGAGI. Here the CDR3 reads CASSLETGLKEKLFF. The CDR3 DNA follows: TGTGCCAGCAGTCTTGAGACAGGGTTAAAAGAAAAACTGTTTTTT.

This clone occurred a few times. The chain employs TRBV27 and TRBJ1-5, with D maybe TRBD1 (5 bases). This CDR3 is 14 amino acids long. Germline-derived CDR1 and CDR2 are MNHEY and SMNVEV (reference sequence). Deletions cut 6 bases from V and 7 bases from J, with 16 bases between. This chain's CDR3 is CASSLDTGGQPQHF. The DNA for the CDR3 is TGTGCCAGCAGCCTCGACACCGGGGGACAGCCCCAGCATTTT.

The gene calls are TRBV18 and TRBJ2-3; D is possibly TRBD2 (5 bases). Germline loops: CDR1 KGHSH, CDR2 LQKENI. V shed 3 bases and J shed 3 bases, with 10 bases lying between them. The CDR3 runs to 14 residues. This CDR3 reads CASSPLTGTDTQYF. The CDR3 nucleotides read TGTGCCAGCTCACCGTTAACGGGGACAGATACGCAGTATTTT.

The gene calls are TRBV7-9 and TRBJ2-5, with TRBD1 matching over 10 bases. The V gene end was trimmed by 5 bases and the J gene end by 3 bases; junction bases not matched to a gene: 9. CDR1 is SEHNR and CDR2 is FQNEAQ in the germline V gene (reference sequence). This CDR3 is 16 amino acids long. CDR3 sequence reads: CASSRGQGGSKETQYF. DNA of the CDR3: TGTGCCAGCAGCCGAGGACAGGGGGGCTCGAAAGAGACCCAGTACTTC.

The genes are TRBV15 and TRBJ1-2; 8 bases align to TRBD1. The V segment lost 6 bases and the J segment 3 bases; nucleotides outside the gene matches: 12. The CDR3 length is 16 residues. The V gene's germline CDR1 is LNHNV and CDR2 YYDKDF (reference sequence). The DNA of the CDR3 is TGTGCCACCAGGCCATTCCAACAGGGGGGAGACTATGGCTACACCTTC. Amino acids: CATRPFQQGGDYGYTF.

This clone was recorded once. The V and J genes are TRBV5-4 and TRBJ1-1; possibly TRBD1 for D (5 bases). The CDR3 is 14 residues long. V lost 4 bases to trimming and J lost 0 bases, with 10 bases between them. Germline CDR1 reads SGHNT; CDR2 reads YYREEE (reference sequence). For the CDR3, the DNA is TGTGCCAGCAGCCCCGACAGCATGAACACTGAAGCTTTCTTT. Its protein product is CASSPDSMNTEAFF.

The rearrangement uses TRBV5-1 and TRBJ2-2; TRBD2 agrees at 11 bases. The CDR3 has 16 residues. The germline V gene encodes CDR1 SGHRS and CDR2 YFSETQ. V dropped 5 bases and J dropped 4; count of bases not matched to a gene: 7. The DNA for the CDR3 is TGCGCCAGCAGTTTAGCGGGAGGGCCAGGCACCGGGGAGCTGTTTTTT. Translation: CASSLAGGPGTGELFF.

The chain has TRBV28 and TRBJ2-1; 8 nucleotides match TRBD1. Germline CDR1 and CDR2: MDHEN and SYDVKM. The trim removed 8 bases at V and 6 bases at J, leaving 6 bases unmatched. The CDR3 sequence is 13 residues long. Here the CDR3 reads CASETGAGNEQFF. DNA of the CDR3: TGTGCCAGCGAGACAGGGGCTGGCAATGAGCAGTTCTTC. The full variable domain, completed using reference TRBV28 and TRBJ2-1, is DVKVTQSSRYLVKRTGEKVFLECVQDMDHENMFWYRQDPGLGLRLIYFSYDVKMKEKGDIPEGYSVSREKKERFSLILESASTNQTSMYLCASETGAGNEQFFGPGTRLTVL.

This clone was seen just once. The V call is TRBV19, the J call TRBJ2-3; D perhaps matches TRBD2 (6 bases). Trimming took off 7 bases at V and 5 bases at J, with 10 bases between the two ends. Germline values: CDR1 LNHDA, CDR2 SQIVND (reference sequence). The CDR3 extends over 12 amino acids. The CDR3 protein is CASNRGGDTQYF. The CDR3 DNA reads TGTGCCAGTAATAGGGGAGGAGATACGCAGTATTTT.

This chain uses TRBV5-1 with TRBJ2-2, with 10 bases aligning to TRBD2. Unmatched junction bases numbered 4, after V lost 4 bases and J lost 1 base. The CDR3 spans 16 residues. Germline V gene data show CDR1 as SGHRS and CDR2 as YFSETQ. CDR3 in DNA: TGCGCCAGCAGCCTAACTAGCGGGGTGAACACCGGGGAGCTGTTTTTT. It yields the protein CASSLTSGVNTGELFF.

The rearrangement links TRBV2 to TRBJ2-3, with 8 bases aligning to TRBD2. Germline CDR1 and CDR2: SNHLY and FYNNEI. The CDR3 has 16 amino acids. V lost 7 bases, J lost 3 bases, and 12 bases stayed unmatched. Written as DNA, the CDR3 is TGTGCCAGCAACCCACTAGCGGACGGGGCTACAGATACGCAGTATTTT. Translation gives CASNPLADGATDTQYF.